This T cell receptor beta chain is from a study of glioma-infiltrating T cells after dendritic cell vaccination. Findings and caveats of the study: Only a small number of patients had complete blood and tumor samples.

Time point in this sample: after dendritic cell vaccination, including at tumor progression/relapse. Dendritic cells derived from monocytes and pulsed with autologous tumor lysate formed the vaccine. Treatment, given 2003 to 2012, was autologous tumor lysate-pulsed dendritic cell vaccination. As to this clone: The antigen is unknown.

The immunoSEQ assay amplified TCRB CDR3 from up to 2 ug DNA. Primers: 60 V beta forward and 13 J beta reverse. Produced via immunoSEQ multiplex PCR; TCRdb's table is partial and in-frame only. The table lists 2,000 to 2,500 clones, around three quarters of them singletons, with around an eighth in the top ten. CDR3 size: 15 residues. J lost 2 bases, V lost 6 bases, and 10 bases had no gene match. Germline V lookup: CDR1 SQVTM, CDR2 ANQGSEA. V and J are TRBV29-1 and TRBJ2-3; the match to TRBD2 covers 8 bases. Source: tumor tissue, taken after dendritic cell vaccination. The source is a human donor with glioblastoma. The CDR3 nucleotides are TGCAGCGTGAAGGGACTAGTAGCGAACACAGATACGCAGTATTTT. Its protein is CSVKGLVANTDTQYF.